Listed below are T cell receptor beta chains from one sample, sequenced in a study of T cell changes during pregnancy in multiple sclerosis. Generated by immunoSEQ multiplex PCR, the TCRdb table keeps only in-frame clones and is missing some. The top ten clones hold under 2.5% of a sample with 65,000 to 95,000 clones, 70% to 90% of them seen once. This specimen consisted of peripheral blood, obtained before pregnancy. These receptors originate from a female donor with multiple sclerosis, enrolled in a pregnancy study. The CDR3 runs from the conserved cysteine through the conserved F or W. A D gene is named only where the DNA matches it firmly. Clone sizes are given selectively: once, few, many, or a class where the clone is expanded.

>TRBD1|TRBV9|-|TRBJ2-7
CASSLQGAAYEQYF
TGTGCCAGCAGCCTACAGGGGGCAGCGTACGAGCAGTACTTC
>-|TRBV7-9|-|TRBJ2-1
CASSQAPGAYYNEQFF
TGTGCCAGCAGCCAAGCCCCGGGTGCCTACTACAATGAGCAGTTCTTC
>-|TRBV2|-|TRBJ1-1
CASRARRTTYTEAFF
TGTGCCAGCAGGGCGAGGCGGACAACATACACTGAAGCTTTCTTT
>TRBD1|TRBV13|-|TRBJ1-2
CASSSITIQGAGGYTF
TGTGCCAGCAGCTCGATAACAATACAGGGGGCAGGTGGCTACACCTTC
>-|TRBV18|once|TRBJ2-5
CASSPSGQETQYF
TGTGCCAGCTCACCCTCAGGCCAAGAGACCCAGTACTTC
>-|TRBV2|-|TRBJ2-5
CASSNGHEGEETQYF
TGTGCCAGCAGTAATGGCCACGAGGGGGAAGAGACCCAGTACTTC
>-|TRBV2|-|TRBJ2-7
CASLIGEDGTYEQYF
TGTGCCAGCCTGATAGGGGAGGACGGGACCTACGAGCAGTACTTC
>-|TRBV5-1|-|TRBJ2-3
CASSLERGGLTDTQYF
TGCGCCAGCAGCTTGGAAAGGGGGGGCCTCACAGATACGCAGTATTTT
>TRBD1|TRBV6-6|-|TRBJ1-5
CASGTGHQPQHF
TGTGCCAGTGGGACAGGCCATCAGCCCCAGCATTTT
>-|TRBV7-2|-|TRBJ1-5
CASSPSREGTQPQHF
TGTGCCAGCAGCCCTTCGCGGGAAGGCACTCAGCCCCAGCATTTT
>-|TRBV19|-|TRBJ2-7
CASSIDNSHIYEQYF
TGTGCCAGTAGTATCGATAACAGTCATATCTACGAGCAGTACTTC
>-|TRBV7-7|-|TRBJ1-1
CASSQHLNTEAFF
TGTGCTAGCAGTCAACATCTGAACACTGAAGCTTTCTTT
>-|TRBV7-6|-|TRBJ2-7
CASSPRGGAYEQYF
TGTGCCAGCAGCCCAAGGGGCGGGGCCTACGAGCAGTACTTC
>-|TRBV4-2|-|TRBJ2-7
CASSLQGQVSYEQYF
TGTGCCAGCAGCTTACAGGGCCAGGTCTCCTACGAGCAGTACTTC
>-|TRBV28|-|TRBJ2-5
CASSFVAGETQYF
TGTGCCAGCAGTTTTGTGGCGGGGGAGACCCAGTACTTC
>-|TRBV13|-|TRBJ1-2
CASSFLGRRNYGYTF
TGTGCCAGCAGCTTCCTGGGCAGGAGGAACTATGGCTACACCTTC
>-|TRBV20-1|few|TRBJ2-7
CSAAQAYEQYF
TGCAGTGCCGCACAAGCCTACGAGCAGTACTTC
>-|TRBV11-2|-|TRBJ1-1
CASSLAGPVYSEAFF
TGTGCCAGCAGCTTAGCCGGTCCGGTTTATTCTGAAGCTTTCTTT
>-|TRBV11-2|-|TRBJ2-5
CASRTYGETQYF
TGTGCCAGCCGGACATATGGAGAGACCCAGTACTTC
>TRBD1|TRBV9|-|TRBJ1-6
CASSVRDSFHNSPLHF
TGTGCCAGCAGCGTACGGGACAGCTTCCATAATTCACCCCTCCACTTT
>-|TRBV18|-|TRBJ2-6
CASSPRSGGSSGANVLTF
TGTGCCAGCTCACCACGGTCAGGGGGGAGCTCTGGGGCCAACGTCCTGACTTTC
>TRBD2|TRBV10-2|-|TRBJ2-1
CASQALAGRVYNEQFF
TGCGCCAGCCAAGCACTAGCGGGGCGGGTCTACAATGAGCAGTTCTTC
>-|TRBV5-1|-|TRBJ1-2
CASSGGVGADGYTF
TGCGCCAGCAGCGGTGGAGTGGGGGCTGATGGCTACACCTTC
>-|TRBV19|-|TRBJ2-5
CASSPTRARETQYF
TGTGCCAGTAGTCCCACTAGGGCGCGGGAGACCCAGTACTTC
>-|TRBV20-1|few|TRBJ1-2
CSGGRGHGYTF
TGCAGTGGGGGCAGGGGACATGGCTACACCTTC
>TRBD1|TRBV5-1|-|TRBJ2-1
CASSPGTGLNEQFF
TGCGCCAGCAGCCCCGGGACAGGGCTCAATGAGCAGTTCTTC
>TRBD1|TRBV19|-|TRBJ1-2
CASSIGRQGARGYTF
TGTGCCAGTAGTATCGGTAGACAGGGGGCGAGAGGCTACACCTTC
>-|TRBV10-2|-|TRBJ2-5
CASSETPTQETQYF
TGCGCCAGCAGTGAGACGCCAACTCAAGAGACCCAGTACTTC
>-|TRBV6-1|-|TRBJ1-5
CASSASSGNQPQHF
TGTGCCAGCAGTGCCTCAAGCGGCAATCAGCCCCAGCATTTT
>-|TRBV7-6|-|TRBJ1-5
CASSSFNQPQHF
TGTGCCAGCAGCTCCTTCAATCAGCCCCAGCATTTT
>-|TRBV18|-|TRBJ2-3
CASSPGSSPDTQYF
TGTGCCAGTTCACCAGGTAGTAGTCCAGATACGCAGTATTTT
>-|TRBV11-2|-|TRBJ1-1
CASNRAQTMNTEAFF
TGTGCCAGCAACAGGGCACAGACCATGAACACTGAAGCTTTCTTT
>-|TRBV27|-|TRBJ2-7
CASRPIGGLSYEQYF
TGTGCCAGCAGGCCTATTGGTGGGCTCTCCTACGAGCAGTACTTC
>-|TRBV4-1|-|TRBJ2-5
CASSQGQVAGETQYF
TGCGCCAGCAGCCAGGGGCAGGTAGCCGGGGAGACCCAGTACTTC
>-|TRBV7-9|-|TRBJ1-2
CASSFGTGGYLYGYTF
TGTGCCAGCAGCTTCGGGACCGGGGGTTACCTCTATGGCTACACCTTC
>TRBD1|TRBV5-1|few|TRBJ1-1
CASSWGTGLNTEAFF
TGCGCCAGCAGCTGGGGGACAGGATTGAACACTGAAGCTTTCTTT
>TRBD2|TRBV10-1|-|TRBJ2-5
CASGPTTSGGSRETQYF
TGCGCCAGCGGACCTACGACTAGCGGGGGGTCTCGAGAGACCCAGTACTTC
>-|TRBV5-4|once|TRBJ1-2
CASSLADRFVNGYTF
TGTGCCAGCAGCTTGGCTGACAGGTTTGTGAATGGCTACACCTTC
>TRBD2|TRBV5-1|few|TRBJ2-5
CASCSGLAGQETQYF
TGCGCCAGCTGCTCCGGACTAGCGGGGCAAGAGACCCAGTACTTC
>-|TRBV7-3|few|TRBJ1-1
CASSLTGGDTEAFF
TGTGCCAGCAGCTTAACGGGGGGTGACACTGAAGCTTTCTTT
>-|TRBV10-2|medium-sized|TRBJ1-2
CASSPTGTPGYGYTF
TGCGCCAGCAGCCCCACAGGGACCCCTGGGTATGGCTACACCTTC
>TRBD1|TRBV19|-|TRBJ2-6
CASSMGTGTLSGANVLTF
TGTGCCAGTAGTATGGGGACAGGGACTCTCTCTGGGGCCAACGTCCTGACTTTC
>TRBD2|TRBV5-4|-|TRBJ2-7
CASTKGGSGSLYEQYF
TGTGCCAGCACCAAAGGAGGTAGCGGGTCCTTATACGAGCAGTACTTC
>TRBD2|TRBV9|-|TRBJ2-5
CASSVGRGGVETQYF
TGTGCCAGCAGCGTAGGACGGGGGGGCGTCGAGACCCAGTACTTC
>-|TRBV5-1|-|TRBJ2-3
CASAAGVLAGDTQYF
TGCGCCAGCGCGGCCGGGGTACTTGCGGGAGATACGCAGTATTTT
>TRBD2|TRBV4-1|-|TRBJ2-3
CASSQGPSGGVQDTQYF
TGCGCCAGCAGCCAAGGACCTAGCGGGGGGGTGCAAGATACGCAGTATTTT
>-|TRBV29-1|-|TRBJ1-3
CSVEKLSGNTIYF
TGCAGCGTTGAGAAGCTCTCTGGAAACACCATATATTTT
>TRBD2|TRBV5-1|-|TRBJ2-3
CASTTSGGSDTQYF
TGCGCCAGCACCACTAGCGGGGGTTCAGATACGCAGTATTTT
>TRBD2|TRBV11-3|-|TRBJ2-3
CASSLGGGSTDTQYF
TGTGCCAGCAGCTTAGGCGGGGGAAGCACAGATACGCAGTATTTT
>-|TRBV5-1|-|TRBJ2-5
CASSLLGSQETQYF
TGCGCCAGCAGCTTGTTAGGGAGTCAAGAGACCCAGTACTTC
>-|TRBV7-2|-|TRBJ1-5
CASSRAVGGGNQPQHF
TGTGCCAGCAGCCGCGCGGTCGGGGGAGGCAATCAGCCCCAGCATTTT
>TRBD1|TRBV5-1|-|TRBJ2-1
CASSLQGSSYNEQFF
TGCGCCAGCAGCTTACAGGGGTCGTCCTACAATGAGCAGTTCTTC
>-|TRBV10-3|-|TRBJ1-5
CAISAGDQPQHF
TGTGCCATCAGTGCAGGGGATCAGCCCCAGCATTTT
>TRBD1|TRBV4-3|few|TRBJ2-7
CASSQQGQGFYEQYF
TGCGCCAGCAGCCAGCAGGGACAGGGGTTCTACGAGCAGTACTTC
>-|TRBV11-3|-|TRBJ2-3
CASSLGLGRTDTQYF
TGTGCCAGCAGCTTAGGGTTGGGGCGCACAGATACGCAGTATTTT